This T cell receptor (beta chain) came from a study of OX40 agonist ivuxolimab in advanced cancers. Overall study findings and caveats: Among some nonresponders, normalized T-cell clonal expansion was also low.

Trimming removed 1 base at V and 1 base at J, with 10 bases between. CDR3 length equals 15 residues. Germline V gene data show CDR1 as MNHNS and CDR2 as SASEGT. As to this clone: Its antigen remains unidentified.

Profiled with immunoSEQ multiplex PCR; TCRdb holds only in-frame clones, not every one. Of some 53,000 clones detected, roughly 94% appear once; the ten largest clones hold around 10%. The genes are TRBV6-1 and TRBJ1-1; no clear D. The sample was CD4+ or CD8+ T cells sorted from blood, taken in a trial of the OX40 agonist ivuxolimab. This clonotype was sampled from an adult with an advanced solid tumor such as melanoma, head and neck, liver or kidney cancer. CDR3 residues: CASSEVRVANTEAFF. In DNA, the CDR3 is TGTGCCAGCAGTGAAGTTAGGGTTGCGAACACTGAAGCTTTCTTT.